The 5 T cell receptor beta chains given below trace back to one sample, sequenced in a study of tumor-infiltrating lymphocytes in primary liver carcinoma. A primer matching the constant region was used to make TCR beta cDNA from approximately 0.45 ug of total RNA. Slightly modified ARM-PCR with three nested multiplex PCR rounds yielded TCR beta libraries. A C-beta reverse primer was combined with TRBV1-TRBV30 forward primers in the first two PCR rounds, and each round had approximately 9 cycles. One entry per CDR3 protein results from TCRdb running MiXCR on the multiplex PCR reads. The sample carries some 320,000 distinct CDR3 sequences, roughly two thirds recorded once. Germline DNA was also extracted, and blood RNA was taken from unsorted whole blood. The sample consisted of peripheral blood. These receptor sequences come from a man aged 35 to 55 with primary liver carcinoma and hepatitis B virus infection.

This clonotype was detected many times. The gene calls are TRBV6-2 or TRBV6-3 and TRBJ2-1; possible D gene TRBD2, 5 bases. Trimming shortened V by 7 bases and J by 3 bases, and 7 bases separated the two germline ends. The germline gives CDR1 MNHEY, CDR2 SVGEGT. The CDR3 contains 12 residues. The CDR3 reads CASTTNYNEQFF. Written as DNA, the CDR3 is TGTGCCAGCACGACTAACTACAATGAGCAGTTCTTC.

About this clonotype: With a much larger clone just one base away, this may be a read error. CDR3 residues: CASRRDSPASGEQYF. The CDR3 DNA is TGTGCCAGCAGGCGGGACTCACCGGCTTCTGGCGAGCAGTACTTC. The chain joins TRBV28 to TRBJ2-7, with D maybe TRBD2 (6 bases). The CDR3 length is 15 residues. Trimming took 6 bases from V and 6 from J, leaving 21 bases between them. Germline-derived CDR1 and CDR2 are MDHEN and SYDVKM.

The V gene is TRBV6-5, the J gene TRBJ2-1; D uncertain. The CDR3 is 15 residues long. The germline V and J ends were trimmed by 6 bases and 4 bases, with 16 bases remaining between them. Germline assignment: CDR1 MNHEY and CDR2 SVGAGI. The CDR3 protein is CASRRAGSSYNEQFF. The CDR3 DNA reads as TGTGCCAGCAGGCGAGCAGGTTCTTCATACAATGAGCAGTTCTTC.

A word on this clonotype: A read error is likely, as this CDR3 ends without the conserved phenylalanine or tryptophan. The J gene is TRBJ1-1, the V gene TRBV6-2 or TRBV6-3; D call uncertain. This CDR3 region has 14 residues. CDR1 is MNHEY, CDR2 SVGEGT, per germline. As DNA, the CDR3 is TGCGCCAGCAGTTACCGCTCAGACCCCACTGAAGCTTTCCTT. Its translation: CASSYRSDPTEAFL.

Comments on this clonotype: Germline is not matched at one junction end, which may reflect a read error. The chain recombines TRBV29-1 with TRBJ2-7, with D unresolved. Germline assignment: CDR1 SQVTM and CDR2 ANQGSEA. The CDR3 contains 16 residues. CDR3 region: CSAMTTGTGTPYEHYF. The CDR3 DNA reads as TGCAGCGCCATGACAACTGGTACCGGCACTCCCTACGAGCATTACTTC.